A selection of T cell receptor beta chains follows, all from one sample in a study of Graves' ophthalmopathy and Graves' hyperthyroidism. MiXCR, run by TCRdb on the multiplex PCR reads, gives a single entry per CDR3 protein. Of 1 million to 1.3 million distinct CDR3 sequences detected, about 38% appear once; the ten largest clones hold around 10%. Material for sequencing was peripheral blood or thyroid tissue (not recorded which). The origin of the receptors is an adult man with Graves' hyperthyroidism. Each CDR3 is given with its conserved first and last residue. D genes are given only for firm matches. Clone size appears in some rows only: once, few, many, or a class for an expanded clone.

j_gene,abundance,d_gene,v_gene,CDR3aa
TRBJ1-2,-,-,TRBV10-2,CASSEPDTRASYGYTF
TRBJ2-7,-,-,TRBV28,CASRGQYF
TRBJ2-7,many,-,TRBV11-2,CASSRSDTGYEQYF
TRBJ2-7,-,TRBD1,TRBV7-3,CASSSGQVAYEQYF
TRBJ1-1,many,-,TRBV5-1,CASSLVTGLEAFF
TRBJ1-5,once,TRBD1,TRBV25-1,CASSFAGTGRNQPQHF
TRBJ2-7,many,TRBD2,TRBV7-2,CASTYSGGGREQYF
TRBJ2-2,-,-,TRBV20-1,CSATGLPTGELFF
TRBJ2-5,once,-,TRBV7-9,CASSLFRAETQYF
TRBJ2-3,-,-,TRBV29-1,CSVRSWRGSPTGTDTQYF
TRBJ1-3,many,TRBD1,TRBV29-1,CSALGDRDRNTIYF
TRBJ1-3,few,TRBD1,TRBV19,CASSIRRDSWGLDHTIYF
TRBJ1-1,-,-,TRBV18,CASSPRPTVVQGEAFF
TRBJ1-2,-,TRBD1,TRBV10-2,CASSESRPGGGYGYTF
TRBJ2-7,-,-,TRBV15,CATSRDTDSLSYEQYF
TRBJ2-7,many,-,TRBV11-2,CASRVGGLSYEQYF
TRBJ1-5,few,TRBD1,TRBV12-3/TRBV12-4,CASSFKGAQPQHF
TRBJ1-4,-,TRBD1,TRBV29-1,CSARKGTANELLFF
TRBJ2-2,-,TRBD1,TRBV4-3,CASSQEPLQGANTGELFF
TRBJ2-5,many,-,TRBV29-1,CSVGRHQETQYF
TRBJ1-1,-,TRBD1,TRBV4-3,CASSQDNGRGSGTEAFF
TRBJ1-2,many,-,TRBV6-5,CASSYEGLSFGYTF
TRBJ1-2,-,-,TRBV29-1,CSVLPKSANTGYTF
TRBJ1-2,few,-,TRBV3-1,CASSQVGTPSYGYTF
TRBJ2-5,few,-,TRBV5-6,CASSFDRYQETQYF
TRBJ1-3,-,-,TRBV25-1,CASSLSLAGNTIYF
TRBJ2-7,many,TRBD2,TRBV7-9,CASSFAGGSYEQYF
TRBJ2-2,few,-,TRBV20-1,CSARPWPGELFF
TRBJ1-1,-,-,TRBV11-2,CASSSSVKRNTEAFF
TRBJ1-2,many,-,TRBV12-3/TRBV12-4,CASSLASGGYGYTF
TRBJ1-2,many,TRBD1,TRBV2,CASTQTGPHRYTF
TRBJ1-1,few,-,TRBV18,CASSTRVTEAFF
TRBJ2-5,-,TRBD1,TRBV20-1,CSAPPRGRPETQYF
TRBJ2-7,many,TRBD1,TRBV19,CASSGTGTGLRQYF